This TCR beta chain comes out of a study of cytomegalovirus exposure and HLA in healthy donors. Study in general: There were fewer than 130 million unique TCR beta sequences, drawn from roughly 200 million T cells, in an earlier analysis.

As regards this clone: Its target is unknown.

V lost 5 bases, J lost 0 bases, and 10 bases lay in between. Germline V gene sequence: CDR1 SNHLY, CDR2 FYNNEI. There are 14 residues in the CDR3. The PCR was carried out with 60 Vbeta primers and 13 Jbeta primers. Data came from immunoSEQ multiplex PCR; TCRdb stores just in-frame clones and leaves some out. The listing records over 200,000 clones. Healthy bone marrow donors supplied every sample. Broader study findings: Most TCRs appeared rarely, but some public TCRs recurred in many donors.

The sequence derives from a woman aged 25 to 39 in good health and CMV-seropositive. Material: PBMCs. V is TRBV2 and J is TRBJ1-2, with D maybe TRBD1 (6 bases). The CDR3 loop is CASSRTVSNYGYTF. The CDR3, as DNA: TGTGCCAGCAGTCGGACAGTTTCTAACTATGGCTACACCTTC.